Shown below are 26 T cell receptor beta chains from a single sample sequenced in a study of blood T cell repertoires in COVID-19. TCRdb's table, derived via immunoSEQ multiplex PCR, lists solely in-frame clones and lacks some. The table records about 110,000 clones, 80% to 90% of them present only once. The sequenced material came from peripheral blood. These receptors originate from an elderly woman with active or convalescent COVID-19.

This chain joins TRBV19 and TRBJ2-5; a weak D match, TRBD2 (5 bases). V lost 2 bases and J 3 bases, leaving 10 bases between the germline ends. Germline assignment: CDR1 LNHDA and CDR2 SQIVND (reference sequence). The CDR3 loop spans 14 amino acids. The DNA of the CDR3 is TGTGCCAGTAGTATAAATCTAGCTGAAGAGACCCAGTACTTC. It translates to CASSINLAEETQYF.

A few counts support this clone. This chain links TRBV5-1 with TRBJ2-5, with TRBD2 identical over 9 bases. V lost 7 bases, J lost 5 bases, and 15 bases stayed unmatched. The CDR3 contains 16 residues. Germline loops: CDR1 SGHRS, CDR2 YFSETQ. The CDR3 loop is CASSPGLASGIETQYF. The CDR3 DNA follows: TGCGCCAGCTCCCCGGGCCTGGCTAGCGGGATTGAGACCCAGTACTTC.

The rearrangement links TRBV6-5 to TRBJ1-5; D remains unclear. Germline lookup yields CDR1 MNHEY and CDR2 SVGAGI. CDR3 length: 14 amino acids. V was cut by 7 bases and J by 9 bases, with 19 bases left in between. The CDR3 DNA reads TGTGCCAGCACCGATTTGAGGGTGAATGGGCCCCAGCATTTT. Its translation is CASTDLRVNGPQHF.

The table lists this clone with a few counts. The rearrangement uses TRBV5-4 and TRBJ1-5, with TRBD1 identical over 7 bases. The ends lost 0 bases at V and 7 bases at J; junction bases unmatched: 7. The germline gives CDR1 SGHNT, CDR2 YYREEE (reference sequence). The CDR3 length is 15 residues. The CDR3 spells CASSLDRGLGQPQHF. As DNA, the CDR3 is TGTGCCAGCAGCTTGGATAGGGGGCTAGGGCAGCCCCAGCATTTT.

The chain combines TRBV14 with TRBJ2-2; 15 bases match TRBD2. Germline V gene data show CDR1 as SGHDN and CDR2 as FVKESK. Germline trimming cut 0 bases from V and 4 bases from J; bases unmatched to any gene: 6. The CDR3 spans 19 residues. CDR3 DNA: TGTGCCAGCAGCCAAGATTTCGGACTAGCGGGGGGGAGCACCGGGGAGCTGTTTTTT. This encodes CASSQDFGLAGGSTGELFF. The variable domain in full, completed from reference TRBV14 and TRBJ2-2, reads EAGVTQFPSHSVIEKGQTVTLRCDPISGHDNLYWYRRVMGKEIKFLLHFVKESKQDESGMPNNRFLAERTGGTYSTLKVQPAELEDSGVYFCASSQDFGLAGGSTGELFFGEGSRLTVL.

The V gene is TRBV6-2 or TRBV6-3, the J gene TRBJ1-6; D not certain. The ends were cut back, 2 bases at V and 0 bases at J, with 11 bases in the middle. Germline loops: CDR1 MNHEY, CDR2 SVGEGT. The length of the CDR3 is 17 residues. This CDR3 reads CASSYDGASSYNSPLHF. The CDR3 DNA follows: TGTGCCAGCAGTTACGATGGAGCGAGCTCCTATAATTCACCCCTCCACTTT.

Worth noting for this clone: Other DNA sequences in the sample encode the same CDR3. The rearrangement uses TRBV7-3 and TRBJ2-5; D uncertain. CDR3 length equals 13 residues. The germline V and J ends were trimmed by 1 base and 2 bases, with 5 bases remaining between them. Per germline, CDR1 SGHTA and CDR2 FQGTGA. The CDR3 nucleotides read TGTGCCAGCAGCTTAAGCGGACAAGAGACCCAGTACTTC. Translated, it gives CASSLSGQETQYF. The complete variable domain, with remaining parts taken from reference TRBV7-3 and TRBJ2-5, reads GAGVSQTPSNKVTEKGKYVELRCDPISGHTALYWYRQSLGQGPEFLIYFQGTGAADDSGLPNDRFFAVRPEGSVSTLKIQRTERGDSAVYLCASSLSGQETQYFGPGTRLLVL.

DNA of the CDR3: TGTGCCAGCAGCGTAGCACAGCCTAGCGGGAGCACAGATACGCAGTATTTT. Residues: CASSVAQPSGSTDTQYF. The rearrangement uses TRBV9 and TRBJ2-3; 8 bases map to TRBD2. CDR3 length: 17 residues. The junction had 6 bases not matched to a gene; V was cut back by 0 bases and J by 0 bases. Germline values: CDR1 SGDLS, CDR2 YYNGEE.

This clone was picked up a small number of times. The chain employs TRBV28 and TRBJ1-6, with D maybe TRBD1 (5 bases). V was shortened by 7 bases and J by 7 bases, with 14 bases between the two germline ends. Germline values: CDR1 MDHEN, CDR2 SYDVKM. This CDR3 is built from 14 residues. CDR3 residues: CASITPDRNSPLHF. The DNA of the CDR3 is TGTGCCAGCATAACGCCCGACAGAAATTCACCCCTCCACTTT.

The V and J genes are TRBV19 and TRBJ2-6, with a weak D call TRBD1 (5 bases). This CDR3 has 16 residues. The V end lost 9 bases, the J end lost 1 base, and 16 bases lay between the germline ends. The germline V gene has CDR1 LNHDA and CDR2 SQIVND (reference sequence). CDR3 in amino acids: CASNWGSDSGANVLTF. For the CDR3, the DNA is TGTGCCAGCAATTGGGGCTCGGATTCTGGGGCCAACGTCCTGACTTTC.

The gene calls are TRBV29-1 and TRBJ1-4, with D perhaps matching TRBD1 (5 bases). V was trimmed by 4 bases and J by 8 bases, leaving 11 bases between them. Germline CDR1 reads SQVTM; CDR2 reads ANQGSEA. This CDR3 comprises 12 residues. CDR3 sequence reads: CSVAGAREKLFF. CDR3 nucleotides: TGCAGCGTTGCTGGGGCGAGGGAAAAACTGTTTTTT.

This chain joins TRBV12-3 or TRBV12-4 and TRBJ2-7; no firm D call. This CDR3 has 12 residues. V lost 1 base and J 3 bases, leaving 4 bases between the germline ends. CDR3 in DNA: TGTGCCAGCAGTTTAGGGAGCTACGAGCAGTACTTC. As protein: CASSLGSYEQYF.

CDR3 amino acids: CASTHRSTYEQYF. The CDR3 bases are TGTGCCAGCACCCACAGGAGTACCTACGAGCAGTACTTC. The gene calls are TRBV6-5 and TRBJ2-7; weak D call: TRBD1 (5 bases). Trimming cost V 7 bases and J 2 bases, with 12 bases left between them. Germline CDR1 reads MNHEY; CDR2 reads SVGAGI. The CDR3 sequence is 13 residues long.

This chain joins TRBV7-8 and TRBJ1-2, with 9 bases lining up with TRBD1. CDR1 and CDR2 from the germline V gene are SGHVS and FQNEAQ. There are 15 residues in the CDR3. The trim removed 5 bases at V and 4 bases at J, leaving 8 bases unmatched. The CDR3 DNA reads TGTGCCAGCAGCCCAGGGACAGGGCCCACCTATGGCTACACCTTC. As protein: CASSPGTGPTYGYTF.

The chain employs TRBV5-1 and TRBJ2-7; 7 positions agree with TRBD2. Per germline, CDR1 SGHRS and CDR2 YFSETQ. With 0 bases clipped from V and 6 bases from J, the junction kept 3 bases outside the gene matches. The CDR3 is made up of 13 amino acids. The DNA of the CDR3 is TGCGCCAGCAGCTTGGGTTCGGGGGGCGAGCAGTACTTC. Its translation is CASSLGSGGEQYF.

The chain uses TRBV6-5 and TRBJ1-1; no clear D. The CDR3 sequence is 15 residues long. Trimming removed 0 bases at V and 0 bases at J, with 8 bases between. The germline V gene encodes CDR1 MNHEY and CDR2 SVGAGI. The CDR3 nucleotides are TGTGCCAGCAGTTACTCGAGGGCCATGAACACTGAAGCTTTCTTT. Translation: CASSYSRAMNTEAFF.

With regard to this clone: This sample includes further DNA sequences coding for the same CDR3. V usage is TRBV2 and J usage is TRBJ2-2; D remains unclear. Trimming took 5 bases from V and 5 from J, leaving 6 bases between them. This CDR3 spans 12 amino acids. Germline V gene data show CDR1 as SNHLY and CDR2 as FYNNEI. CDR3 residues: CASSRNTGELFF. The CDR3 DNA is TGTGCCAGCAGTCGTAATACCGGGGAGCTGTTTTTT.

The chain is built from TRBV24-1 and TRBJ2-7; 7 positions agree with TRBD2. The length of the CDR3 is 14 residues. CDR1 is KGHDR and CDR2 is SFDVKD in the germline V gene. The V and J ends lost 6 bases and 3 bases, in that order; junction bases with no gene match: 7. The CDR3 DNA sequence: TGTGCCACCAGTCCGGCTAGCGGAGACTACGAGCAGTACTTC. This translates into CATSPASGDYEQYF.

This sequence joins TRBV30 and TRBJ2-2; no firm D call. The CDR3 has 15 amino acids. Trimming cost V 0 bases and J 1 base, with 9 bases left between them. Germline V lookup: CDR1 GTSNPN, CDR2 SVGIG (reference sequence). DNA of the CDR3: TGTGCCTGGAGTGTAAACTTTGGGAACACCGGGGAGCTGTTTTTT. It encodes CAWSVNFGNTGELFF. The full variable domain, rest sourced from reference TRBV30 and TRBJ2-2, is SQTIHQWPATLVQPVGSPLSLECTVEGTSNPNLYWYRQAAGRGLQLLFYSVGIGQISSEVPQNLSASRPQDRQFILSSKKLLLSDSGFYLCAWSVNFGNTGELFFGEGSRLTVL.

This clone was seen only a few times. The chain combines TRBV7-3 with TRBJ2-7, with TRBD2 matching over 7 bases. Germline CDR1 reads SGHTA; CDR2 reads FQGTGA. The CDR3 runs 15 residues. V gave up 5 bases and J gave up 0 bases; unmatched junction bases: 7. The CDR3 protein is CASSEVGRPSYEQYF. CDR3 in DNA: TGTGCCAGCAGCGAAGTCGGGAGGCCCTCCTACGAGCAGTACTTC.

This chain uses TRBV7-3 with TRBJ2-7, with 7 bases identical to TRBD1. Germline V gives CDR1 SGHTA, CDR2 FQGTGA. V lost 5 bases and J lost 3; bases outside the gene matches: 7. This CDR3 has 14 residues. The CDR3 reads CASSPARDSYEQYF. CDR3 in DNA: TGTGCCAGCAGCCCCGCCCGGGACAGCTACGAGCAGTACTTC. Complete variable domain (other parts from reference TRBV7-3 and TRBJ2-7): GAGVSQTPSNKVTEKGKYVELRCDPISGHTALYWYRQSLGQGPEFLIYFQGTGAADDSGLPNDRFFAVRPEGSVSTLKIQRTERGDSAVYLCASSPARDSYEQYFGPGTRLTVT.

The chain employs TRBV19 and TRBJ1-2; D might be TRBD1 (6 bases). The CDR3 is made up of 19 amino acids. Germline CDR1 is LNHDA and CDR2 is SQIVND (reference sequence). V lost 3 bases and J 1 base, leaving 24 bases between the germline ends. The CDR3 region has the DNA TGTGCCAGTAGTATTCGACAGGCCATTTTTGGTACCCATAACTATGGCTACACCTTC. Translating gives CASSIRQAIFGTHNYGYTF.

The chain combines TRBV5-8 with TRBJ2-7, with unresolved D. The V gene lost 0 bases and the J gene lost 5 bases, with 6 bases spanning the gap. The CDR3 has 12 residues. Looked up from germline, CDR1 is SGHTS and CDR2 is YDEGEE. This CDR3 is CASSLVLDEQYF. CDR3 DNA sequence: TGTGCCAGCAGCTTGGTCTTAGACGAGCAGTACTTC.

The CDR3 protein is CASSFTSGIGETQYF. The CDR3 bases are TGTGCCAGCAGCTTTACTAGCGGGATTGGAGAGACCCAGTACTTC. The V and J genes are TRBV7-9 and TRBJ2-5; 10 bases line up with TRBD2. The CDR3 sequence is 15 residues long. Trimming removed 3 bases from V and 4 bases from J; junction bases left unmatched: 5. Germline V CDR1 and CDR2: SEHNR, FQNEAQ (reference sequence).

CDR3 protein: CASTPGGSSSTDTQYF. CDR3 DNA: TGTGCCAGCACCCCCGGAGGGTCCTCTAGCACAGATACGCAGTATTTT. J is TRBJ2-3 and V is TRBV7-9; possible D gene TRBD2, 6 bases. The germline V and J ends were trimmed by 7 bases and 0 bases, with 17 bases remaining between them. Per germline, CDR1 SEHNR and CDR2 FQNEAQ (reference sequence). CDR3 length: 16 residues. The full variable domain, completed using reference TRBV7-9 and TRBJ2-3, is DTGVSQNPRHKITKRGQNVTFRCDPISEHNRLYWYRQTLGQGPEFLTYFQNEAQLEKSRLLSDRFSAERPKGSFSTLEIQRTEQGDSAMYLCASTPGGSSSTDTQYFGPGTRLTVL.

The chain joins TRBV10-3 to TRBJ2-7, with 8 bases matching TRBD1. The CDR3 is 14 amino acids. Losses at the gene ends were 6 bases for V and 0 bases for J; bases not matched to a gene: 4. The germline V gene encodes CDR1 ENHRY and CDR2 SYGVKD. CDR3 bases: TGTGCCATCAGGAGGACAGGGAGCTCCTACGAGCAGTACTTC. Translated: CAIRRTGSSYEQYF.